This T cell receptor (beta chain) appears in the sequencing data of a study of T cell repertoires in ileal Crohn's disease. Study background: 35% were active smokers at surgery; median disease duration was 7.9 years.

This clone appeared a few times. Its antigen is not identified. Study findings and constraints: Clonality above 26.8% at surgery always came with endoscopic recurrence. Clonal expansions were more frequent in active smokers than non-smokers at surgery.

TCRB immunosequencing input was approximately 450 nanograms of biopsy DNA per sample. Assay: immunoSEQ multiplex PCR; the TCRdb copy retains only in-frame clones and omits some. This sample has more than 4,000 clones, with roughly four fifths found just once. CDR1 and CDR2 from the germline V gene are SGHNT and YENEEA. The CDR3 runs 14 residues. Trimming removed 3 bases at V and 4 bases at J, with 10 bases between. The genes are TRBV11-3 and TRBJ2-1; no firm D call. The clonotype comes from an adult with Crohn's disease. The sample taken for sequencing was ileal tissue. This CDR3 is CASSFSGLYNEQFF. The CDR3 DNA reads TGTGCCAGCAGCTTCTCTGGGCTTTACAATGAGCAGTTCTTC.